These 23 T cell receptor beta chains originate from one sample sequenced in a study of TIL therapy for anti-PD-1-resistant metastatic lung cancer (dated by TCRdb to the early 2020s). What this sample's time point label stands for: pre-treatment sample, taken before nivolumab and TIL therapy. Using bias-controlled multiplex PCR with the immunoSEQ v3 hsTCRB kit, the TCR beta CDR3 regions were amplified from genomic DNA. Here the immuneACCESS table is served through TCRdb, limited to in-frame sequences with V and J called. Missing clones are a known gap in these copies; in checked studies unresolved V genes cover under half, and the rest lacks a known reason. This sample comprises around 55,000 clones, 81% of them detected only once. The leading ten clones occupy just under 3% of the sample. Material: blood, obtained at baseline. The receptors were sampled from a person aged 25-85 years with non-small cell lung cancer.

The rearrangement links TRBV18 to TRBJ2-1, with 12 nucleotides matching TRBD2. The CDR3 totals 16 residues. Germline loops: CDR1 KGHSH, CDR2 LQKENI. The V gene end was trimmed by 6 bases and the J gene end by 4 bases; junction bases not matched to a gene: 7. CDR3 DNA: TGTGCCAGCTCCCCGAGGCTAGCGGGAGGGTACAATGAGCAGTTCTTC. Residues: CASSPRLAGGYNEQFF.

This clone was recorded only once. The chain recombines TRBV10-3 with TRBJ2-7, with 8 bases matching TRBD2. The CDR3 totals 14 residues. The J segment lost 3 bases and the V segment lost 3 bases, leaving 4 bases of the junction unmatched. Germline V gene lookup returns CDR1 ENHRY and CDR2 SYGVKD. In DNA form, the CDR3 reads TGTGCCATCAGTGATACCGGGACTAGCTACGAGCAGTACTTC. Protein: CAISDTGTSYEQYF.

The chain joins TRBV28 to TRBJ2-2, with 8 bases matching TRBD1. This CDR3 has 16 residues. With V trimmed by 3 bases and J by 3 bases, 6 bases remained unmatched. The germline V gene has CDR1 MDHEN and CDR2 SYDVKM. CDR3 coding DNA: TGTGCCAGCAGTTTCGCGGGACAGGAGTACACCGGGGAGCTGTTTTTT. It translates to CASSFAGQEYTGELFF.

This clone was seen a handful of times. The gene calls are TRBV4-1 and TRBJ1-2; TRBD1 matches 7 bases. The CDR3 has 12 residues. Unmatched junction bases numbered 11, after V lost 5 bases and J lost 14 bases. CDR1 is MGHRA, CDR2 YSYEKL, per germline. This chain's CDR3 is CASSYLDRAATF. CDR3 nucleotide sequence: TGCGCCAGCAGCTACCTTGACAGGGCGGCGACCTTC.

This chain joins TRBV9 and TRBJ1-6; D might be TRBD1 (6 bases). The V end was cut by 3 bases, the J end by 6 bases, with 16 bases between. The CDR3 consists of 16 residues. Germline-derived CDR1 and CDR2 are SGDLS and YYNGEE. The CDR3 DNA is TGTGCCAGCAGCGAACAGGGTTTACCCGTTAATTCACCCCTCCACTTT. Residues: CASSEQGLPVNSPLHF.

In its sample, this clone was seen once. The CDR3 loop reads CASSFFEDSMNYGYTF. The CDR3 DNA reads as TGTGCCAGCAGCTTTTTCGAGGACAGCATGAACTATGGCTACACCTTC. V is TRBV11-2 and J is TRBJ1-2, with D possibly TRBD1 on 6 matching bases. V lost 3 bases and J 2 bases, leaving 16 bases between the germline ends. The length of the CDR3 is 16 residues. Germline lookup yields CDR1 SGHAT and CDR2 FQNNGV. The complete variable domain, with remaining parts taken from reference TRBV11-2 and TRBJ1-2, reads EAGVAQSPRYKIIEKRQSVAFWCNPISGHATLYWYQQILGQGPKLLIQFQNNGVVDDSQLPKDRFSAERLKGVDSTLKIQPAKLEDSAVYLCASSFFEDSMNYGYTFGSGTRLTVV.

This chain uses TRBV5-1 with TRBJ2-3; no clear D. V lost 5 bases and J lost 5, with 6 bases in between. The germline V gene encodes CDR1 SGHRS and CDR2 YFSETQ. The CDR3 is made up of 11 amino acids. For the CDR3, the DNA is TGCGCCAGCAGGAGGCAAGATACGCAGTATTTT. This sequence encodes CASRRQDTQYF.

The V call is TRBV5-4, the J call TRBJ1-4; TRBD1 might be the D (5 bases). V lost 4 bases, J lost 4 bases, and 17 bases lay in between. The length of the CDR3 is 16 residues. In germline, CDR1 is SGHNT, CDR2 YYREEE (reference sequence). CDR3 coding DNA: TGTGCCAGCAGCCTCATGGGGGGGGTCCATAATGAAAAACTGTTTTTT. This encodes CASSLMGGVHNEKLFF.

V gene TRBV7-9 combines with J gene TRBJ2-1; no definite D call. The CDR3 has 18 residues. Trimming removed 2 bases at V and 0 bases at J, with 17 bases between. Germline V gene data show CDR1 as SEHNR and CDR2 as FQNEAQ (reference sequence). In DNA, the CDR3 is TGTGCCAGCAGCTTAAAGTCTCTTGGGTTAAGCTCCTACAATGAGCAGTTCTTC. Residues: CASSLKSLGLSSYNEQFF. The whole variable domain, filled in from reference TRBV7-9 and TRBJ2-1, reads DTGVSQNPRHKITKRGQNVTFRCDPISEHNRLYWYRQTLGQGPEFLTYFQNEAQLEKSRLLSDRFSAERPKGSFSTLEIQRTEQGDSAMYLCASSLKSLGLSSYNEQFFGPGTRLTVL.

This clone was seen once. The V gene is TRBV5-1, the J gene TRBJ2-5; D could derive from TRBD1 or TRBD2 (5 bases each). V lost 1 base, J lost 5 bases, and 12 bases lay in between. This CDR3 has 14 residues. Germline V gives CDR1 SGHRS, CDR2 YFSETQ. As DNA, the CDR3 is TGCGCCAGCAGCTTGTCGGGGCGTAAGGAGACCCAGTACTTC. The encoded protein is CASSLSGRKETQYF.

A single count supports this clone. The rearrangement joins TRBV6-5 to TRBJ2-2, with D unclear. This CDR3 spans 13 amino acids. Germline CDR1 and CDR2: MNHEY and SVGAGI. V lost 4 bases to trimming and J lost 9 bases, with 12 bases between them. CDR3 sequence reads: CASSSSSRRELFF. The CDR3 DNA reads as TGTGCCAGCAGTTCTTCATCGCGGCGGGAGCTGTTTTTT.

The CDR3, as DNA: TGTGCCAGCAGCGTTACGACAGGGTCTTACGAGCAGTACTTC. Translated: CASSVTTGSYEQYF. The chain uses TRBV9 and TRBJ2-7; 7 nucleotides align to TRBD1. CDR1 is SGDLS, CDR2 YYNGEE, per germline. CDR3 length equals 14 residues. Losses at the gene ends were 2 bases for V and 4 bases for J; bases not matched to a gene: 6.

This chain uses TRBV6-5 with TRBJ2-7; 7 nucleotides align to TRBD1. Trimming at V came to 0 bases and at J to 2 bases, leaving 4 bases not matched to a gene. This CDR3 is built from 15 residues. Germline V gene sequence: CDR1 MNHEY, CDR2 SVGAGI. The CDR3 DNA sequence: TGTGCCAGCAGTTACTCGTTAGGGGGCGCCTACGAGCAGTACTTC. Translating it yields CASSYSLGGAYEQYF.

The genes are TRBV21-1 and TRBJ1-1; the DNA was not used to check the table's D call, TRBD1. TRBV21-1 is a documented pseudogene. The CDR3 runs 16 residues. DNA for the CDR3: TGTGCCAGCAGCACCGAAGGACAGGGCCTGAACACTGAAGCTTTCTTT. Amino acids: CASSTEGQGLNTEAFF.

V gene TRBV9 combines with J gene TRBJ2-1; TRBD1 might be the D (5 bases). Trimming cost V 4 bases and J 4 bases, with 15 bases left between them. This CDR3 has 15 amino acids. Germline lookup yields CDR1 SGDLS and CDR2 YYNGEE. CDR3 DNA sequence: TGTGCCAGCAGCCGCGTTGGACAACTTTACAATGAGCAGTTCTTC. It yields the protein CASSRVGQLYNEQFF.

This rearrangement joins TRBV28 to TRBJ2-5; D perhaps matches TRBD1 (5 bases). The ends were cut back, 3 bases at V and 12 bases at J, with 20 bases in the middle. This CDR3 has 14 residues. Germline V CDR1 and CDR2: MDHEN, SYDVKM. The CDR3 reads CASSFADKVYSEYF. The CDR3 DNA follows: TGTGCCAGCAGTTTTGCGGACAAAGTATATTCTGAGTACTTC.

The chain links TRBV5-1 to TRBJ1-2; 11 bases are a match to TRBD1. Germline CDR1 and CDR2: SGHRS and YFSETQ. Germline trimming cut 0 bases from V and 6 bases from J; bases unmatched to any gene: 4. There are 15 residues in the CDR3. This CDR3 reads CASSLGRTGGNGYTF. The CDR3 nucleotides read TGCGCCAGCAGCTTGGGTCGGACAGGGGGCAATGGCTACACCTTC.

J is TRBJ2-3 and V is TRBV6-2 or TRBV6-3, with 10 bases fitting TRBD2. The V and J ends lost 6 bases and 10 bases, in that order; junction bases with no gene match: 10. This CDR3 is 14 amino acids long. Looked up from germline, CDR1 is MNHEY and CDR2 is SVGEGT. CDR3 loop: CASSQRGGPLAQYF. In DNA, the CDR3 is TGTGCCAGCAGCCAGCGGGGGGGACCGTTGGCGCAGTATTTT.

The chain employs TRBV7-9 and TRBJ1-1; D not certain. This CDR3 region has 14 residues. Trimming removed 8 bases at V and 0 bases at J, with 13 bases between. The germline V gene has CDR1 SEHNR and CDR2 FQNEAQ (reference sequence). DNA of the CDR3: TGTGCCAGCGGGAGGGTACTCATGAACACTGAAGCTTTCTTT. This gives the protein CASGRVLMNTEAFF.

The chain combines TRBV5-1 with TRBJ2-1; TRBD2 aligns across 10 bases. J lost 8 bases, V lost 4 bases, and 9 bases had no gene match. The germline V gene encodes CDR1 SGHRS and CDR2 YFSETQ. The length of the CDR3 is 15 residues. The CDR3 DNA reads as TGCGCCAGCAGCCGAGCTAGCGGGAGAGGAGATGAGCAGTTCTTC. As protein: CASSRASGRGDEQFF.

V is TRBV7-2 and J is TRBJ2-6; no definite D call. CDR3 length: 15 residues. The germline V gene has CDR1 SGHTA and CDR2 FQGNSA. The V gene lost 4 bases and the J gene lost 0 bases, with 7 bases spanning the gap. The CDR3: CASSSWSSGANVLTF. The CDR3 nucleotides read TGTGCCAGCAGCTCCTGGAGCTCTGGGGCCAACGTCCTGACTTTC.

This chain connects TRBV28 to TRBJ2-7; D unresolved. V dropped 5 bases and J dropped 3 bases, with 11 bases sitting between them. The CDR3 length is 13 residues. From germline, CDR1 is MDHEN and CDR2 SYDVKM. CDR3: CASSRGPFYEQYF. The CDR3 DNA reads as TGTGCCAGCAGTCGCGGACCGTTCTACGAGCAGTACTTC.

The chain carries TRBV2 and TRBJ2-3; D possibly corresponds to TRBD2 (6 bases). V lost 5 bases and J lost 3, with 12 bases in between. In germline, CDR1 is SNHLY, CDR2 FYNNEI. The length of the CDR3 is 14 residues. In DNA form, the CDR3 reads TGTGCCAGCAGTACTAGCTACTCGACAGATACGCAGTATTTT. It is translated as CASSTSYSTDTQYF. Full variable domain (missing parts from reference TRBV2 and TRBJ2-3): EPEVTQTPSHQVTQMGQEVILRCVPISNHLYFYWYRQILGQKVEFLVSFYNNEISEKSEIFDDQFSVERPDGSNFTLKIRSTKLEDSAMYFCASSTSYSTDTQYFGPGTRLTVL.